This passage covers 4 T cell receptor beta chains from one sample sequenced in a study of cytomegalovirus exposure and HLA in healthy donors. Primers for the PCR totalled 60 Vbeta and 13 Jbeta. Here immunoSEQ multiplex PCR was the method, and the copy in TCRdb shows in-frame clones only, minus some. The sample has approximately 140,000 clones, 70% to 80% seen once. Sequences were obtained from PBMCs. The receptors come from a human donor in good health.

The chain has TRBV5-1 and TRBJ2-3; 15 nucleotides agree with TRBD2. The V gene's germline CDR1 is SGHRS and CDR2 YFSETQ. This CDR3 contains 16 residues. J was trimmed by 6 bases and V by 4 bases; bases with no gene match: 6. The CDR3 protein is CASSAGLAGGPDTQYF. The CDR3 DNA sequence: TGCGCCAGCAGCGCCGGACTAGCGGGAGGGCCTGATACGCAGTATTTT.

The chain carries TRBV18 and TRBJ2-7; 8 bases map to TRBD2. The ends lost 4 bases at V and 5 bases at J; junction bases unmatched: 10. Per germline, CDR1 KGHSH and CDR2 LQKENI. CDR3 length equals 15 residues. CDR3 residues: CASSRTSGDPDEQYF. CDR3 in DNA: TGTGCCAGCTCACGCACTAGCGGAGACCCGGACGAGCAGTACTTC. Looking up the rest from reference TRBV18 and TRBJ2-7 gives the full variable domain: NAGVMQNPRHLVRRRGQEARLRCSPMKGHSHVYWYRQLPEEGLKFMVYLQKENIIDESGMPKERFSAEFPKEGPSILRIQQVVRGDSAAYFCASSRTSGDPDEQYFGPGTRLTVT.

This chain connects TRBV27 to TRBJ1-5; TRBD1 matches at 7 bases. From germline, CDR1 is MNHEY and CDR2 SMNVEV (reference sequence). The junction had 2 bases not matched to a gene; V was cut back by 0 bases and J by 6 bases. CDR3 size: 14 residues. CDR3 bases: TGTGCCAGCAGTTTATCGGGACAGAGTCAGCCCCAGCATTTT. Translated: CASSLSGQSQPQHF.

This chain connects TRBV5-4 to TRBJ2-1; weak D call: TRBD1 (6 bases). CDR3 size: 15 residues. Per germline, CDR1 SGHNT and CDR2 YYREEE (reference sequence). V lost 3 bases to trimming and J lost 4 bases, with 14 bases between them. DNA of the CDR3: TGTGCCAGCAGCTCTTCAGGGGACGGATACAATGAGCAGTTCTTC. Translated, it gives CASSSSGDGYNEQFF.